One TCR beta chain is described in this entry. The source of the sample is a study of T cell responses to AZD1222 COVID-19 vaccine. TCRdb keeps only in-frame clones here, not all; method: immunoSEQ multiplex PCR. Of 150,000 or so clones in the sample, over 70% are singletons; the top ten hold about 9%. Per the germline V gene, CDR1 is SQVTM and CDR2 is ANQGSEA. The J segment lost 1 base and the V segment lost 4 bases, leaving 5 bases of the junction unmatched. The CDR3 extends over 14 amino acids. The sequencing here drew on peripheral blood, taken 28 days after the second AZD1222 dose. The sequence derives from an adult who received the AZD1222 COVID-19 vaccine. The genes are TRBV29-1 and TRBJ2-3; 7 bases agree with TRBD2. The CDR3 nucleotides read TGCAGCGTTGTGGCTAGCGGACGCACAGATACGCAGTATTTT. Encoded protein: CSVVASGRTDTQYF.